The 20 T cell receptor beta chains reported below all come from one sample, sequenced in a study of T cell repertoires in cytomegalovirus infection. TCRdb ran MiXCR on the reads and lists one entry per CDR3 protein. The data hold tens of thousands of distinct CDR3 sequences, with about 27% observed a single time. Their cognate antigens are unknown. The source material was CD8+ T cells from cultured PBMCs, sampled from culture after CMV antigen stimulation. These TCRs come from a human donor in good health (CMV status not recorded). Some clones in this sample may be carry-over from other donors' samples.

This chain links TRBV6-2 or TRBV6-3 with TRBJ2-7, with D possibly being TRBD1 or TRBD2 (5 bases each). The CDR3 is 12 amino acids. Trimming removed 10 bases at V and 3 bases at J, with 13 bases between. The V gene's germline CDR1 is MNHEY and CDR2 SVGEGT. The CDR3 DNA sequence: TGTGCCACATCCAGGGACCTCTACGAGCAGTACTTC. Amino acids: CATSRDLYEQYF.

The rearrangement uses TRBV6-2 or TRBV6-3 and TRBJ1-5; perhaps TRBD1 as D (6 bases). V was shortened by 5 bases and J by 7 bases, with 12 bases between the two germline ends. Per the germline V gene, CDR1 is MNHEY and CDR2 is SVGEGT. The CDR3 extends over 13 amino acids. The CDR3 protein is CASSPHRAQPQHF. CDR3 nucleotides: TGTGCCAGCAGTCCCCACAGGGCCCAGCCCCAGCATTTT.

The chain employs TRBV6-1 and TRBJ1-5, with 7 bases matching TRBD1. Germline values: CDR1 MNHNS, CDR2 SASEGT. The CDR3 has 17 residues. Trimming took 0 bases from V and 4 from J; bases not matched to a gene: 9. CDR3 residues: CASSEALRAGGNQPQHF. Written as DNA, the CDR3 is TGTGCCAGCAGTGAAGCGCTTCGGGCAGGGGGGAATCAGCCCCAGCATTTT.

This clonotype was counted between two and nine times. J is TRBJ2-7 and V is TRBV12-3 or TRBV12-4; 9 positions match TRBD2. With 5 bases clipped from V and 2 bases from J, the junction kept 13 bases outside the gene matches. CDR3 size: 17 residues. The DNA of the CDR3 is TGTGCCAGCAGTCCCGGCGGGGCTAGCGGGATAGCCTACGAGCAGTACTTC. This encodes CASSPGGASGIAYEQYF.

This clonotype showed up just a few times. The rearrangement links TRBV6-1 to TRBJ1-1, with a tentative D call TRBD1 (6 bases). CDR3 length: 13 amino acids. Germline loops: CDR1 MNHNS, CDR2 SASEGT. V gave up 5 bases and J gave up 4 bases, with 11 bases separating them. The CDR3 is CASSLGQPTEAFF. In nucleotides, the CDR3 is TGTGCCAGCAGTCTTGGACAGCCCACTGAAGCTTTCTTT.

The chain has TRBV15 and TRBJ2-2; tentatively, D is TRBD1 (6 bases). V gave up 3 bases and J gave up 0 bases, with 11 bases separating them. The CDR3 is made up of 16 amino acids. Germline values: CDR1 LNHNV, CDR2 YYDKDF (reference sequence). The CDR3 nucleotides read TGTGCCACCAGCAGGGGCAGGACAGCGAACACCGGGGAGCTGTTTTTT. Its protein product is CATSRGRTANTGELFF. The variable domain in full, completed from reference TRBV15 and TRBJ2-2, reads DAMVIQNPRYQVTQFGKPVTLSCSQTLNHNVMYWYQQKSSQAPKLLFHYYDKDFNNEADTPDNFQSRRPNTSFCFLDIRSPGLGDTAMYLCATSRGRTANTGELFFGEGSRLTVL.

The J gene is TRBJ2-2, the V gene TRBV11-2; 7 bases map to TRBD1. Germline CDR1 is SGHAT and CDR2 is FQNNGV. V shed 2 bases and J 6 bases; nucleotides not matched to a gene: 3. This CDR3 is 14 amino acids long. CDR3 sequence (DNA): TGTGCCAGCAGCTTATTCCAGGGGGCCGGGGAGCTGTTTTTT. This codes for CASSLFQGAGELFF.

This clonotype was counted ten times or more. The chain employs TRBV7-2 and TRBJ1-5; possibly TRBD1 for D (5 bases). CDR3 length: 15 residues. V gave up 5 bases and J gave up 7 bases, with 18 bases separating them. Germline loops: CDR1 SGHTA, CDR2 FQGNSA. The CDR3 nucleotides are TGTGCCAGCAGCCCCGGGGCGGGGGGACGGCAGCCCCAGCATTTT. This gives the protein CASSPGAGGRQPQHF.

The chain employs TRBV5-1 and TRBJ2-2; D is perhaps TRBD2 (5 bases). The CDR3 extends over 18 amino acids. Germline CDR1 and CDR2: SGHRS and YFSETQ. V dropped 3 bases and J dropped 2 bases, with 20 bases sitting between them. The CDR3, as DNA: TGCGCCAGCAGCTATAGTTTCGGGGATTACCTCAACACCGGGGAGCTGTTTTTT. As protein: CASSYSFGDYLNTGELFF.

This clonotype came up a few times. The rearrangement uses TRBV12-3 or TRBV12-4 and TRBJ2-2; 12 bases line up with TRBD1. V was pared by 3 bases and J by 7 bases, with 6 bases of the junction left unmatched. The CDR3 contains 16 residues. CDR3: CASSFPGTGGHGELFF. CDR3 in DNA: TGTGCCAGCAGTTTCCCCGGGACAGGGGGCCACGGGGAGCTGTTTTTT.

V gene TRBV6-2 or TRBV6-3 combines with J gene TRBJ1-1; TRBD1 agrees at 7 bases. Germline V gene lookup returns CDR1 MNHEY and CDR2 SVGEGT. The CDR3 extends over 15 amino acids. The J segment lost 5 bases and the V segment lost 5 bases, leaving 11 bases of the junction unmatched. The CDR3 spells CASSPDREIETEAFF. Written as DNA, the CDR3 is TGTGCCAGCAGTCCCGACAGGGAAATAGAAACTGAAGCTTTCTTT.

CDR3 coding DNA: TGTGCCAGCAGCTTAGGATCCCACAGGGGGCCTACCGGGGAGCTGTTTTTT. The encoded protein is CASSLGSHRGPTGELFF. The rearrangement joins TRBV11-2 to TRBJ2-2; 9 nucleotides agree with TRBD1. This CDR3 is 17 amino acids long. From germline, CDR1 is SGHAT and CDR2 FQNNGV. The V and J ends lost 1 base and 5 bases, in that order; junction bases with no gene match: 8.

The CDR3 sequence: CASSEYSGYQTDTQYF. The CDR3 DNA reads TGTGCCAGCAGTGAATATAGCGGGTACCAAACAGATACGCAGTATTTT. The chain recombines TRBV25-1 with TRBJ2-3; 7 positions match TRBD2. The CDR3 spans 16 residues. V gave up 0 bases and J gave up 3 bases; unmatched junction bases: 6. Germline lookup yields CDR1 MGHDK and CDR2 SYGVNS.

This clonotype is termed large (0.1 to 1%). The gene calls are TRBV7-9 and TRBJ2-1, with 12 bases aligning to TRBD2. This CDR3 spans 18 amino acids. Germline values: CDR1 SEHNR, CDR2 FQNEAQ (reference sequence). V was clipped by 6 bases and J by 2 bases; unmatched bases: 11. CDR3 nucleotides: TGTGCCAGCAGTTTTGGAGGACTAGCGGGGATAACCTACAATGAGCAGTTCTTC. Translating gives CASSFGGLAGITYNEQFF.

This clonotype was observed a handful of times. The chain employs TRBV4-1 and TRBJ1-1; 7 positions match TRBD1. The V segment lost 3 bases and the J segment 0 bases; nucleotides outside the gene matches: 13. The V gene's germline CDR1 is MGHRA and CDR2 YSYEKL. The CDR3 runs to 18 residues. As DNA, the CDR3 is TGCGCCAGCAGCCACCAAGGACCCGGGACAGCCTTGAACACTGAAGCTTTCTTT. Translation: CASSHQGPGTALNTEAFF.

The V and J genes are TRBV5-4 and TRBJ2-5, with 7 bases identical to TRBD2. J gave up 5 bases and V 4 bases, and 8 bases lay outside the gene matches. The CDR3 contains 14 residues. Germline V gene data show CDR1 as SGHNT and CDR2 as YYREEE (reference sequence). Here the CDR3 DNA reads TGTGCCAGCAGCGCCAGCGGAGCGGGGGAGACCCAGTACTTC. This sequence encodes CASSASGAGETQYF.

The table lists this clonotype with many counts. This sequence joins TRBV7-2 and TRBJ2-1; 10 positions agree with TRBD1. Germline loops: CDR1 SGHTA, CDR2 FQGNSA. The CDR3 is 16 amino acids. V lost 4 bases and J lost 8; bases outside the gene matches: 11. CDR3 loop: CASSSSGTGVSDEQFF. The CDR3 nucleotides are TGTGCCAGCAGCTCATCCGGGACAGGGGTTTCGGATGAGCAGTTCTTC.

This clonotype is labeled as medium-sized. The chain links TRBV5-6 to TRBJ2-1, with 7 nucleotides matching TRBD1. Per the germline V gene, CDR1 is SGHDT and CDR2 is YYEEEE. V dropped 6 bases and J dropped 9; count of bases not matched to a gene: 12. The CDR3 runs to 14 residues. Here the CDR3 DNA reads TGTGCCAGCAACCCTGGGACAGCGCGTGGTGAGCAGTTCTTC. Amino acids: CASNPGTARGEQFF.

The gene calls are TRBV5-1 and TRBJ1-1; D uncertain. Trimming left V 7 bases short and J 5 bases short, with 9 bases between. This CDR3 region has 11 residues. CDR1 and CDR2 (germline): SGHRS, YFSETQ. CDR3 coding DNA: TGCGCCAGCGCCCAAGGGACTGAAGCTTTCTTT. Translation gives CASAQGTEAFF.

This clonotype was recorded a few times. The chain uses TRBV7-8 and TRBJ2-3; D ambiguous. CDR1 is SGHVS and CDR2 is FQNEAQ in the germline V gene. Trimming cost V 4 bases and J 0 bases, with 11 bases left between them. The length of the CDR3 is 15 residues. CDR3 protein: CASSSSGASTDTQYF. DNA for the CDR3: TGTGCCAGCAGCTCTTCAGGTGCTAGCACAGATACGCAGTATTTT.